This TCR beta chain emerged from a study of T-cell reconstitution after alpha-beta-depleted transplantation in children. Researchers prepared the TCRbeta library using unique molecular identifiers, the study reports. TCRdb recomputed calls from the PCR reads with MiXCR, one row per CDR3 protein. The table lists hundreds of thousands of distinct CDR3 sequences, approximately 16% of them singletons. The CDR3 is 15 residues long. Germline CDR1 is SGHAT and CDR2 is FQNNGV. The ends were cut back, 4 bases at V and 8 bases at J, with 18 bases in the middle. This TCR derives from a human donor who donated a stem cell graft to a child with acute myeloid leukemia. The rearrangement links TRBV11-2 to TRBJ2-1; a possible D gene is TRBD1 (6 bases). Sequences were derived from PBMCs from the stem cell graft donor, sampled from the stem cell graft. CDR3 nucleotide sequence: TGTGCCAGCAGCTCGTCCGGGACAAAAGGCGATGAGCAGTTCTTC. Translated, it gives CASSSSGTKGDEQFF.